These 27 T cell receptor beta chains share one sample of origin, sequenced in a study of T-cell reconstitution after alpha-beta-depleted transplantation in children. The TCRbeta library was prepared with unique molecular identifiers. TCRdb itself ran the PCR reads through MiXCR, one entry per CDR3 protein. This sample has hundreds of thousands of distinct CDR3 sequences; roughly a sixth occur once, and the top ten carry roughly two fifths. The sample here was PBMCs, mostly from graft donor cells, taken 360 days after TCRalphabeta/CD19-depleted stem cell transplant. These receptors came from a male patient under 10 years old who had a stem cell transplant for acute lymphoblastic leukemia, so the T cells may come from the graft donor.

The chain couples TRBV11-2 to TRBJ2-7; the D gene is possibly TRBD2 (6 bases). Trimming took 5 bases from V and 0 from J, leaving 14 bases between them. The CDR3 spans 15 residues. The germline CDR1 and CDR2 sequences are SGHAT and FQNNGV. The CDR3 nucleotides read TGTGCCAGCAGCCAAAGGCAGGGAGGCTCCTACGAGCAGTACTTC. Translation: CASSQRQGGSYEQYF. Full variable domain (remainder filled in from reference TRBV11-2 and TRBJ2-7): EAGVAQSPRYKIIEKRQSVAFWCNPISGHATLYWYQQILGQGPKLLIQFQNNGVVDDSQLPKDRFSAERLKGVDSTLKIQPAKLEDSAVYLCASSQRQGGSYEQYFGPGTRLTVT.

This clonotype showed up just a few times. At one end the junction does not follow the germline gene, possibly because of a read error. The gene calls are TRBV11-2 and TRBJ1-1, with D perhaps TRBD1 (6 bases). This CDR3 contains 15 residues. The V gene's germline CDR1 is SGHAT and CDR2 FQNNGV. CDR3: CASSPFPGTLGGVIF. CDR3 DNA: TGTGCCAGCAGCCCCTTCCCCGGGACATTGGGGGGGGTTATCTTT.

This clonotype was seen a handful of times. This chain connects TRBV5-1 to TRBJ2-7; D perhaps matches TRBD1 (6 bases). V lost 0 bases, J lost 5 bases, and 15 bases lay in between. Germline V gives CDR1 SGHRS, CDR2 YFSETQ. The CDR3 covers 15 residues. As DNA, the CDR3 is TGCGCCAGCAGCTTGGTGCCAGGGGCTTCCGACGAGCAGTACTTC. Its translation is CASSLVPGASDEQYF.

The chain couples TRBV19 to TRBJ2-1; 10 positions agree with TRBD2. This CDR3 has 15 residues. The V gene end was trimmed by 6 bases and the J gene end by 3 bases; junction bases not matched to a gene: 5. CDR1 LNHDA and CDR2 SQIVND come from the germline V gene (reference sequence). The CDR3 protein is CASSLAGVYYNEQFF. The CDR3 DNA sequence: TGTGCCAGTAGCCTAGCGGGAGTATACTACAATGAGCAGTTCTTC.

This clonotype was seen a few times. The rearrangement joins TRBV14 to TRBJ2-2; no clear D gene. The CDR3 is 12 residues long. Germline-derived CDR1 and CDR2 are SGHDN and FVKESK. V was pared by 2 bases and J by 5 bases, with 3 bases between. The CDR3 region is CASSQWTGELFF. CDR3 sequence (DNA): TGTGCCAGCAGCCAATGGACCGGGGAGCTGTTTTTT. The variable domain in full, completed from reference TRBV14 and TRBJ2-2, reads EAGVTQFPSHSVIEKGQTVTLRCDPISGHDNLYWYRRVMGKEIKFLLHFVKESKQDESGMPNNRFLAERTGGTYSTLKVQPAELEDSGVYFCASSQWTGELFFGEGSRLTVL.

This clonotype has a handful of counts. V and J are TRBV10-3 and TRBJ2-7; 7 bases fit TRBD1. From germline, CDR1 is ENHRY and CDR2 SYGVKD. J gave up 3 bases and V 6 bases, and 11 bases lay outside the gene matches. The CDR3 is made up of 15 amino acids. The CDR3 loop reads CAISETDRDLYEQYF. DNA for the CDR3: TGTGCCATCAGCGAAACTGACAGGGACCTCTACGAGCAGTACTTC.

The chain recombines TRBV4-3 with TRBJ2-3; D unclear. In germline, CDR1 is LGHNA, CDR2 YSLEER. With 0 bases removed from V and 8 bases from J, the gap between germline ends came to 6 bases. The CDR3 is 12 amino acids. The CDR3 DNA follows: TGCGCCAGCAGCCAAGATCTGGGTACGCAGTATTTT. It translates to CASSQDLGTQYF.

J is TRBJ2-5 and V is TRBV2, with 8 positions matching TRBD2. The CDR3 loop spans 13 amino acids. Trimming at V came to 5 bases and at J to 4 bases, leaving 3 bases not matched to a gene. Germline CDR1 is SNHLY and CDR2 is FYNNEI. The CDR3 region has the DNA TGTGCCAGCAGTAGCGGGAGAGGAGAGACCCAGTACTTC. Its protein product is CASSSGRGETQYF.

This chain links TRBV5-1 with TRBJ2-5; 10 bases agree with TRBD2. This CDR3 is built from 14 residues. Germline CDR1 and CDR2: SGHRS and YFSETQ. The J segment lost 5 bases and the V segment lost 4 bases, leaving 5 bases of the junction unmatched. The CDR3 DNA is TGCGCCAGCAGCCAAGGACTAGCGGCTGAGACCCAGTACTTC. Protein: CASSQGLAAETQYF.

In its sample, this clonotype was seen a few times. The CDR3 protein is CASSTRGPGELFF. DNA of the CDR3: TGTGCCAGCAGTACCAGGGGGCCCGGGGAGCTGTTTTTT. This chain uses TRBV27 with TRBJ2-2; 8 positions agree with TRBD1. V dropped 5 bases and J dropped 6; count of bases not matched to a gene: 2. The V gene's germline CDR1 is MNHEY and CDR2 SMNVEV (reference sequence). This CDR3 spans 13 amino acids.

This clonotype was detected a few times. The V gene is TRBV20-1, the J gene TRBJ2-7; TRBD1 matches 8 bases. Looked up from germline, CDR1 is DFQATT and CDR2 is SNEGSKA (reference sequence). V lost 5 bases and J lost 6; bases outside the gene matches: 12. The CDR3 runs to 14 residues. CDR3 sequence: CSAPKAGGHGEQYF. In DNA, the CDR3 is TGCAGTGCTCCCAAGGCAGGGGGCCACGGCGAGCAGTACTTC.

This clonotype was detected many times. The genes are TRBV20-1 and TRBJ2-3; D not certain. V lost 0 bases to trimming and J lost 0 bases, with 10 bases between them. The CDR3 sequence is 15 residues long. Germline CDR1 DFQATT, CDR2 SNEGSKA (reference sequence). The CDR3 is CSARDLLTSTDTQYF. The DNA for the CDR3 is TGCAGTGCTAGAGACCTCCTGACTAGCACAGATACGCAGTATTTT.

This clonotype has a handful of counts. J is TRBJ2-1 and V is TRBV6-2 or TRBV6-3; no definite D call. CDR1 MNHEY and CDR2 SVGEGT come from the germline V gene. The CDR3 runs 16 residues. Trimming cost V 0 bases and J 4 bases, with 13 bases left between them. CDR3 sequence (DNA): TGTGCCAGCAGTTACTCGGGTTTGGGCCCGTACAATGAGCAGTTCTTC. It is translated as CASSYSGLGPYNEQFF.

The chain carries TRBV24-1 and TRBJ1-4, with 10 nucleotides matching TRBD1. From germline, CDR1 is KGHDR and CDR2 SFDVKD. J was trimmed by 6 bases and V by 4 bases; bases with no gene match: 4. This CDR3 comprises 15 residues. The CDR3 protein is CATSDPGQGDEKLFF. For the CDR3, the DNA is TGTGCCACCAGTGACCCCGGACAGGGGGATGAAAAACTGTTTTTT.

The chain links TRBV5-1 to TRBJ2-4, with 7 positions matching TRBD1. V was pared by 4 bases and J by 0 bases, with 13 bases of the junction left unmatched. In germline, CDR1 is SGHRS, CDR2 YFSETQ. The CDR3 consists of 18 residues. The CDR3 loop is CASSPGTVLRLAKNIQYF. The DNA for the CDR3 is TGCGCCAGCAGCCCCGGGACAGTCCTACGTTTAGCCAAAAACATTCAGTACTTC.

This chain connects TRBV5-1 to TRBJ2-3; 13 bases fit TRBD2. Per the germline V gene, CDR1 is SGHRS and CDR2 is YFSETQ. V was clipped by 4 bases and J by 4 bases; unmatched bases: 3. The CDR3 loop spans 15 amino acids. CDR3 loop: CASSRTSGGPDTQYF. In DNA form, the CDR3 reads TGCGCCAGCAGCAGGACTAGCGGGGGCCCAGATACGCAGTATTTT.

This clonotype was observed many times. In DNA form, the CDR3 reads TGTGCCATCGCCCCGGGGGGACGAAGAGGAAACACCATATATTTT. This codes for CAIAPGGRRGNTIYF. The V call is TRBV6-2 or TRBV6-3, the J call TRBJ1-3, with a weak D call TRBD1 (5 bases). Germline values: CDR1 MNHEY, CDR2 SVGEGT. V lost 10 bases, J lost 4 bases, and 20 bases lay in between. The CDR3 loop spans 15 amino acids.

In this sample, this clonotype turned up a few times. The chain has TRBV7-6 and TRBJ2-3; TRBD1 aligns across 7 bases. V was pared by 5 bases and J by 3 bases, with 11 bases of the junction left unmatched. This CDR3 region has 16 residues. CDR1 is SGHVS and CDR2 is FNYEAQ in the germline V gene. This chain's CDR3 is CASSRQGRPGTDTQYF. Here the CDR3 DNA reads TGTGCCAGCAGCCGACAGGGTCGGCCAGGGACAGATACGCAGTATTTT.

The chain recombines TRBV7-2 with TRBJ2-7; tentative D call: TRBD1 (5 bases). This CDR3 comprises 12 residues. Germline CDR1 is SGHTA and CDR2 is FQGNSA. Between the trimmed V and J ends, which lost 5 bases and 2 bases, there was a span of 7 bases. The CDR3 spells CASSAQAYEQYF. DNA for the CDR3: TGTGCCAGCAGCGCACAGGCCTACGAGCAGTACTTC.

This clonotype was counted many times. V is TRBV5-1 and J is TRBJ2-7; D is possibly TRBD1 (6 bases). Germline CDR1 and CDR2: SGHRS and YFSETQ. V was cut by 4 bases and J by 3 bases, with 14 bases left in between. The CDR3 runs to 14 residues. CDR3 in amino acids: CASSVPDSNYEQYF. The CDR3 region has the DNA TGCGCCAGCAGCGTTCCGGACAGTAACTACGAGCAGTACTTC.

The genes are TRBV9 and TRBJ2-5, with D tentatively TRBD2 (5 bases). CDR3 length: 13 amino acids. CDR1 is SGDLS, CDR2 YYNGEE, per germline. Trimming removed 1 base at V and 5 bases at J, with 9 bases between. The CDR3 spells CASSVREWETQYF. The CDR3 DNA reads TGTGCCAGCAGCGTACGGGAATGGGAGACCCAGTACTTC.

The V gene is TRBV12-3 or TRBV12-4, the J gene TRBJ2-5, with D unresolved. The V and J ends lost 8 bases and 4 bases respectively, with 2 bases between them. This CDR3 is 9 amino acids long. CDR3 loop: CASRETQYF. CDR3 in DNA: TGTGCCAGCCGAGAGACCCAGTACTTC.

This clonotype was picked up a small number of times. The chain recombines TRBV5-1 with TRBJ2-1, with TRBD2 identical over 9 bases. The CDR3 is 14 residues long. The junction had 7 bases not matched to a gene; V was cut back by 3 bases and J by 9 bases. Germline CDR1 and CDR2: SGHRS and YFSETQ. This chain's CDR3 is CASSYGTSFLEQFF. The CDR3 coding sequence is TGCGCCAGCAGCTACGGGACTAGCTTTCTTGAGCAGTTCTTC.

The V and J genes are TRBV4-2 and TRBJ2-5, with 10 bases lining up with TRBD2. The CDR3 runs to 16 residues. J lost 7 bases, V lost 1 base, and 9 bases had no gene match. Germline V gives CDR1 LGHNA, CDR2 YNFKEQ. The CDR3 loop reads CASSQVQLAGDRTQYF. CDR3 DNA sequence: TGTGCCAGCAGCCAAGTCCAGCTAGCGGGAGATCGGACCCAGTACTTC.

The chain carries TRBV20-1 and TRBJ2-7, with unresolved D. The CDR3 covers 12 residues. Trimming removed 8 bases from V and 5 bases from J, with 16 bases in between. CDR1 DFQATT and CDR2 SNEGSKA come from the germline V gene (reference sequence). The CDR3 DNA reads as TGCAGTACTTTCTTTGTAGGCAACGAGCAGTACTTC. It encodes CSTFFVGNEQYF.

About this clonotype: Likely a read error: the CDR3 ends without its conserved phenylalanine or tryptophan. The CDR3 DNA follows: TGTGCCAGCAGCTTACTTTACAGGGGAAGCTCCTATAATTCACCCCTCCACTAT. It translates to CASSLLYRGSSYNSPLHY. This sequence joins TRBV11-2 and TRBJ1-6; 7 positions match TRBD1. This CDR3 is 18 amino acids long. V lost 2 bases to trimming and J lost 0 bases; unmatched junction nucleotides: 7. Germline CDR1 and CDR2: SGHAT and FQNNGV.

The table lists this clonotype with a few counts. The rearrangement joins TRBV6-1 to TRBJ2-7; the match to TRBD1 covers 7 bases. CDR1 MNHNS and CDR2 SASEGT come from the germline V gene. V lost 6 bases, J lost 9 bases, and 11 bases stayed unmatched. The CDR3 extends over 13 amino acids. CDR3 loop: CASSPGQSSGQYF. The CDR3 nucleotides are TGTGCCAGCAGCCCGGGACAGTCCTCAGGGCAGTACTTC.